The clone carrying this TCR beta chain was counted at least ten times. This specimen belongs to a study of blood T cell repertoires in COVID-19. Study-level information: The United States, Italy and Spain provided the acute and convalescent COVID-19 samples. PBMCs, B-cell-depleted T cells, or T cells provided the cDNA or gDNA that made up the material.

Adults between roughly 18 and 90 years of age took part from approximately 24 US areas. Assignments of participants to cohorts depended upon their own reported clinical history. V trimming: 5 bases; J trimming: 1 base; junction bases outside the gene matches: 14. The CDR3 has 19 amino acids. Germline assignment: CDR1 LNHDA and CDR2 SQIVND (reference sequence). Using immunoSEQ multiplex PCR, the repertoire was profiled, and TCRdb retains in-frame clones only, with some absent. The sample contains fewer than 150,000 clones, 84% of which appear only once. V and J are TRBV19 and TRBJ2-3; TRBD2 agrees at 11 bases. The sequence derives from a woman aged 18 to 35 who had been exposed to COVID-19. The specimen sequenced was PBMCs or T cells enriched from blood (not recorded which). CDR3 sequence reads: CASSLTVAGGHLGTDTQYF. In nucleotides, the CDR3 is TGTGCCAGTAGTCTAACGGTAGCGGGAGGGCACCTAGGCACAGATACGCAGTATTTT.